This TCR beta chain appears in the sequencing data of a study of cytomegalovirus exposure and HLA in healthy donors. The germline gives CDR1 SGHDT, CDR2 YYEEEE. The CDR3 has 13 residues. The germline V and J ends were trimmed by 4 bases and 3 bases, with 11 bases remaining between them. Study outcomes and limitations: The study designated 150 or so TCR beta chains cytomegalovirus-associated. Highly shared sequence variants in one cluster were likely a sequencing artifact. V- and J-gene trimming in TCR beta was tied to a missense DCLRE1C variant by an analysis performed later.

In the PCR, 60 Vbeta and 13 Jbeta primers were used. Clones were sequenced by immunoSEQ multiplex PCR, and TCRdb holds only the in-frame ones, with some missing. The sample lists about 200,000 clones, roughly 78% seen once, with approximately 1.5% in the top ten. A remark on this clone: Antigen unknown.

The V and J genes are TRBV5-6 and TRBJ2-7; possibly TRBD1 for D (5 bases). Material: PBMCs. The source of this sequence is a girl under 18 in good health and CMV-seropositive. The CDR3 DNA reads as TGTGCCAGCAGCACTTGGGGCGGCTACGAGCAGTACTTC. Its protein product is CASSTWGGYEQYF.